This T cell receptor beta chain came from a study of cytomegalovirus exposure and HLA in healthy donors. Findings of the study overall: That first-cohort TCR clusters tended to co-occur in the roughly 120 validation repertoires was found in a later analysis. Most TCR sequences were seen very rarely across donors, but some public TCRs occurred in many. The authors listed 164 TCR beta chains as cytomegalovirus-associated.

The CDR3 is made up of 16 amino acids. With V trimmed by 0 bases and J by 8 bases, 8 bases remained unmatched. In germline, CDR1 is SGDLS, CDR2 YYNGEE. A note on this clone: Its antigen is still unknown.

The repertoire was sequenced with immunoSEQ multiplex PCR; TCRdb's copy has only in-frame clones and lacks some. The sample lists 55,000 to 75,000 clones, 95% occurring once. This clonotype originated in a woman in her late teens or twenties in good health and CMV-seropositive. This rearrangement joins TRBV9 to TRBJ1-4, with 9 bases that match TRBD1. Sequenced sample: PBMCs. The CDR3 protein is CASSVDTGTGSEKLFF. CDR3 DNA: TGTGCCAGCAGCGTAGATACCGGGACAGGGAGCGAAAAACTGTTTTTT.